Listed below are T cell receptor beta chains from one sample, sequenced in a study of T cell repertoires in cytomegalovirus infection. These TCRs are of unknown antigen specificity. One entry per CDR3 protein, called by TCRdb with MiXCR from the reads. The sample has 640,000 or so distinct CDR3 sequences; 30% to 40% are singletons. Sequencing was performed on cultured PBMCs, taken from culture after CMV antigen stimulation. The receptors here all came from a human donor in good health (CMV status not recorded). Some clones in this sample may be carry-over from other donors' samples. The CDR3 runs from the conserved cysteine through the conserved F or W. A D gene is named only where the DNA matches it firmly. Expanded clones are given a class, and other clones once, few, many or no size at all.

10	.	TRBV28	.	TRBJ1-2	TGTGCCAGCAGTCGGGAGGGCTACACCTTC	CASSREGYTF
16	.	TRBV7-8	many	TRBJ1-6	TGTGCCAGCAGCTTCTTCGTTCCTGGAGTGGGGTCACCCCTCCACTTT	CASSFFVPGVGSPLHF
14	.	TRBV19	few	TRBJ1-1	TGTGCCAGTAGGATCCTCGTGGGGGGCACTGAAGCTTTCTTT	CASRILVGGTEAFF
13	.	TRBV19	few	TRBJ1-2	TGTGCCAGTAGGATACAGGCTAACTATGGCTACACCTTC	CASRIQANYGYTF
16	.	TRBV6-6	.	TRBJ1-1	TGTGCCAGCAGTTATCTGGGTTTGATCATGAACACTGAAGCTTTCTTT	CASSYLGLIMNTEAFF
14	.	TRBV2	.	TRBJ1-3	TGTGCCAGCAGTGGGGTCGGGTCTGGAAACACCATATATTTT	CASSGVGSGNTIYF
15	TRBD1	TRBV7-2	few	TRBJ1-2	TGTGCCAGCAGCTTGTCCGGACAGGGGTCCTATGGCTACACCTTC	CASSLSGQGSYGYTF
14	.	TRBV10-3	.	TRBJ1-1	TGTGCCATCAGTGAGTCGTTAGGGGCACCTGAAGCTTTCTTT	CAISESLGAPEAFF
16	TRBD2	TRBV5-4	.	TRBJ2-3	TGTGCCAGCAGCTCGCAGACTAGCGGGAGTACGTATACGCAGTATTTT	CASSSQTSGSTYTQYF
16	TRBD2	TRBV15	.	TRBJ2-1	TGTGCCACCAGCAGAGGGACTAGCGCGCAGAACAATGAGCAGTTCTTC	CATSRGTSAQNNEQFF
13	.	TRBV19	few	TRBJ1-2	TGTGCCAGTAGCAGCGGACAGCGAGGTGGCTACACCTTC	CASSSGQRGGYTF
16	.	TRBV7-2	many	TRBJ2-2	TGTGCCAGCAGCCCCCTACCTTGGCCCAACACCGGGGAGCTGTTTTTT	CASSPLPWPNTGELFF
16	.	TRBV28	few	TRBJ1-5	TGTGCCAGCAGCCGACCTATAATCTTTAGCAATCAGCCCCAGCATTTT	CASSRPIIFSNQPQHF
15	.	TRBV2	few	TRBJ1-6	TGTGCCAGCTCAAAGGGGAGCTCCTATAATTCACCCCTCCACTTT	CASSKGSSYNSPLHF
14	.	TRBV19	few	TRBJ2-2	TGTGCCAGTAGTAGGGGGGGGCGGACCGGGGAGCTGTTTTTT	CASSRGGRTGELFF
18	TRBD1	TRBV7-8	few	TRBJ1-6	TGTGCCGGCAGCCACGGACAGGGGGCGATTTCCTATAATTCACCCCTCCACTTT	CAGSHGQGAISYNSPLHF
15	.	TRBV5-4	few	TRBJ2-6	TGTGCCAGCAGCTGGGGTTCCTCTGGGGCCAACGTCCTGACTTTC	CASSWGSSGANVLTF
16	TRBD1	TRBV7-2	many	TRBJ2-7	TGTGCCAGCAGCCTTGGACAGGTCGCTTCAACCTACGAGCAGTACTTC	CASSLGQVASTYEQYF
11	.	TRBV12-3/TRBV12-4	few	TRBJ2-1	TGTGCCAGCAGTTTTTGGGATGAGCAGTTCTTC	CASSFWDEQFF
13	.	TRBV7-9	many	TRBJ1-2	TGTGCCAGCAGTCCCCTAACCGACTATGGCTACACCTTC	CASSPLTDYGYTF
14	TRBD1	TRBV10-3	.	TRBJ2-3	TGTGCCATAACGCCGACAGGGAGCACAGATACGCAGTATTTT	CAITPTGSTDTQYF
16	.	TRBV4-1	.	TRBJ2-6	TGCGCCAGCAGCCCGGGCGGACGCTCTGGGGCCAACGTCCTGACTTTC	CASSPGGRSGANVLTF
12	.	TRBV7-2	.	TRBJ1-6	TGTGCCACACGGGGTCTAAATTCACCCCTCCACTTT	CATRGLNSPLHF
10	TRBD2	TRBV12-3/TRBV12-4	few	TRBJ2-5	TGTGCCAGCAGTTTCTGGACTAGGGACTTC	CASSFWTRDF
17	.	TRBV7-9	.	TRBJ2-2	TGTGCCACCAACCTGGACTACGGCTTTGGATTCACCGGGGAGCTGTTTTTT	CATNLDYGFGFTGELFF
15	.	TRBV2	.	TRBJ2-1	TGTGCCAGCAGGATAGAGTGGGGGAAATACAATGAGCAGTTCTTC	CASRIEWGKYNEQFF
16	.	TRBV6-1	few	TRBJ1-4	TGTGCCAGCAGTAACTGGGGACGGGGGAAGAATGAAAAACTGTTTTTT	CASSNWGRGKNEKLFF
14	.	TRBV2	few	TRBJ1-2	TGTGCCAGCAGTGAACTGAGGTATAACTATGGCTACACCTTC	CASSELRYNYGYTF
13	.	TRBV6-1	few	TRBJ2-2	TGTGCCAGCAGTGGAACAAACACCGGGGAGCTGTTTTTT	CASSGTNTGELFF
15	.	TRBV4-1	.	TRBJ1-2	TGCGCCAGCAGCCAAGAGAGCCCGGGCCTCTATGGCTACACCTTC	CASSQESPGLYGYTF
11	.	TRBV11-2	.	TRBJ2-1	TGTGCCAGCAGCTTGGCTAGTATCCAGTTCTTC	CASSLASIQFF
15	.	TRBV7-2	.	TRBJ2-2	TGTGCCAGCAGCTTCTCCTCTATTGGGACCGGGGAGCTGTTTTTT	CASSFSSIGTGELFF
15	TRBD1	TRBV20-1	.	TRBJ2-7	TGCAGTGCTAGAGATCCGACAGGGAGCTCCTACGAGCAGTACTTC	CSARDPTGSSYEQYF
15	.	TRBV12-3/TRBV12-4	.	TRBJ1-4	TGTGCCAGCAGCCCCGGAGCTGTAGGGCAGAAGGGCCTGTTTTTT	CASSPGAVGQKGLFF
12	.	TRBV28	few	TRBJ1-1	TGTGCCAGCAGCTCCTCGCCTCCGTTGCTTTTCTTT	CASSSSPPLLFF
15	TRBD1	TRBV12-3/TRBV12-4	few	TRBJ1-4	TGTGCCAGCAGTCAAGGACAGGGAAGGCATGAAAAACTGTTTTTT	CASSQGQGRHEKLFF